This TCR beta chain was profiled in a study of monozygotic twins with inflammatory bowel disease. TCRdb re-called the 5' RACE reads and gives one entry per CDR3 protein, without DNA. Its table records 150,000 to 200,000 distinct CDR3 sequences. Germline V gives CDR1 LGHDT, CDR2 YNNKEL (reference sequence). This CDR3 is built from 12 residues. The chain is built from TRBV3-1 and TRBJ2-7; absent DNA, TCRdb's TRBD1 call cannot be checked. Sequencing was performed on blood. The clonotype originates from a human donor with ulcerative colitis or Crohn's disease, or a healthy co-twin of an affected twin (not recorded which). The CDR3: CASGQGRYEQYF.